Many counts were recorded for the clone carrying this TCR beta chain. Together with a sample-barcoded 5' primer, a J-beta primer mix was included in a second PCR lasting 7 to 11 cycles. TCRdb redid the calling of the 5' RACE reads with MiXCR, one entry per CDR3 protein. Of some 700,000 distinct CDR3 sequences listed, 40% to 45% were seen once; the top ten hold around a fifth. This record comes from a study of blood T cells in healthy people across ages. The CDR3 covers 16 residues. J gave up 2 bases and V 0 bases, and 5 bases lay outside the gene matches. Germline V gene data show CDR1 as SGDLS and CDR2 as YYNGEE.

The J gene is TRBJ2-7, the V gene TRBV9; 10 bases are shared with TRBD2. This receptor was identified in a woman aged 60 to 75 in good health. The sample was blood. The CDR3 region has the DNA TGTGCCAGCAGCGTAGGAACTAGCGGGGCAGCCTACGAGCAGTACTTC. It codes for CASSVGTSGAAYEQYF.